This TCR beta chain was recorded in a study of shared clonotypes between healthy human individuals (dated by TCRdb to the early 2020s). Context from the whole study: The cohort included three men and a couple of women between 18 and 49 years of age. For each donor, CD4 naive and CD4 memory were each run on three plates, CD8 naive on two plates, and CD8 memory on one plate. To increase sequencing depth and limit assay-specific biases, TCR repertoire library preparation and sequencing were carried out by different laboratories using diverse techniques. The study deeply sequenced blood TCR repertoires of several healthy adults to estimate repertoire size and the extent of clonotype sharing between individuals. Per donor, leukapheresis produced somewhere between about 0.8 and 9 billion PBMCs. Summary of the overall study and its limitations: Pairwise subsampling indicated that sequencing depth was expected to affect the degree of clonotype sharing among donors. Sampling was limited to blood, and TCR repertoires in tissue likely differ from TCR repertoires in blood. Compared with non-shared clonotypes, the clonotypes found in all four sorted-subset donors had higher generation probabilities. Larger estimated clonotype richness was generally found for naive subsets than for memory subsets. The genetic and exposure-history diversity represented was limited by the small number of donors. Across four donors, about 4.5% of naive CD4, roughly 3.8% of naive CD8, 2.3% of memory CD4, and over 0.35% of memory CD8 clonotypes were shared. Incomplete sequencing was indicated by rarefaction of sorted-subset datasets, despite the large sequencing depth.

V loses 4 bases, J loses 3 bases, and the germline ends lie 9 bases apart. The CDR3 starts with the cysteine, ends with the phenylalanine, and has 13 residues. Only the CDR3 DNA stays, 39 bases, in frame from base 1. CDR1 and CDR2, looked up from the germline V gene, are SQVTM and ANQGSEA. Using the deep immunoSEQ assay, TCR CDR3 regions were amplified from genomic DNA by multiplex PCR. For each cell subset, the extracted genomic DNA was distributed evenly across all wells of several immunoSEQ 96-well plates, and each plate served as one replicate. For sorted subsets, about 200 ng genomic DNA, equal to 25,000 to 35,000 T cell genomes, was loaded into each replicate PCR. Purified libraries were measured with a Qubit 3.0 fluorometer, size-checked on a Bioanalyzer 2100, and measured again with the KAPA Library Quantification kit. Each immunoSEQ 96-well plate was sequenced on its own single-read 150-cycle Illumina NextSeq 550 flow cell. The authors' pipeline ran thus. The immunoSEQ output contained only junctional sequences without quality scores, so filtering could not match that applied to full-length reads. To assign V/J genes and CDR3, sequences were annotated using PyIR, a Python wrapper for IgBLAST v1.9, with IMGT germline references. Reads with weak V/J assignments (E-value above 1e-6), missing CDR3, stop codons, out-of-frame junctions, or ambiguous translated residues were removed. V3J clonotypes were defined by identical inferred V gene, J gene, and CDR3 amino acid sequence. Percentage overlap between repertoires was calculated by dividing the number of shared unique clonotypes by the size of the smaller repertoire. Repertoire richness was assessed with RTK rarefaction, the Chao1 estimator, and Recon v2.1 estimates of unobserved clonotypes. For all TCRbeta clonotypes obtained by the gDNA method from a handful of donors, generation probabilities were computed with OLGA. Held by TCRdb, this immuneACCESS table contains in-frame sequences only and omits some clones. Under half of the omission traces to an unresolved V gene where checked; the cause of the rest is unknown. Clone size and the V and J calls come from that table; the DNA yielded D and trimming. This sample is represented by 2,500,000 or so clones; approximately 93% of them were singletons. The ten biggest clones cover around 0.37% of the sample.

Donors were healthy HIV-negative adults with no recently reported acute infections or vaccinations. Every donor was a Caucasian adult living in Nashville, Tennessee, USA. CD4+ T cells were enriched by magnetic negative selection, after which naive cells were positively selected on CD45RA and the negative fraction was taken as the memory subset. Blood was obtained by leukapheresis, after which PBMCs were separated by Ficoll-Histopaque density gradient centrifugation and cryopreserved in liquid nitrogen vapor phase. Analytical flow cytometry was used to check the purity and quantity of every magnetically sorted T cell population. Genomic DNA was isolated from each sorted fraction and quantified by UV absorbance on a Nanodrop 2000c. Comments on this clone: The specificity of this receptor is unknown. No qualities accompany the bases; no much larger clone lies one base away.

Sequencing used naive CD4+ T cells from PBMCs. The label giving this sample's cell subset or site can be read as: CD45RA+ positively selected. The rearranged segments are TRBV29-1 and TRBJ2-2; the D gene is not confidently resolved. The TCR was taken from a man younger than 35 in good health. Some clones in this sample may be carry-over from other donors' samples. This receptor carries the CDR3 CSVATIHTGELFF. The nucleotides are TGCAGCGTTGCAACTATCCACACCGGGGAGCTGTTTTTT.